The subject of this entry is one T cell receptor beta chain. No antigen is known for it. Original analysis: Sample TCR totals centred on a median of around 92,000, ranging 23,224 to 690,600. A single record per CDR3 protein comes from TCRdb applying MiXCR to the RACE reads. In this record, the V and J calls reflect TCRdb's handling and not the investigators' own analysis. The table includes fewer than 55,000 distinct CDR3 sequences, approximately 9.9% detected once. As for time point: patch test 3, about 24 weeks after DPC sensitization. Treatment meaning: therapeutic diphenylcyclopropenone sensitization with weekly scalp DPC. These data belong to a study of human T cells and chemical hapten exposure. Findings and caveats of the study: Expanded TCRs formed significantly more large CDR3 similarity clusters than controls. After DPC sensitization, TCRs above 1 in 1000 frequency showed no change.

Per the germline V gene, CDR1 is SEHNR and CDR2 is FQNEAQ (reference sequence). This CDR3 has 12 residues. Between the trimmed V and J ends, which lost 4 bases and 4 bases, there was a span of 7 bases. V usage is TRBV7-9 and J usage is TRBJ2-5; unclear D gene. The receptor's source is a woman aged 40 to 50 with alopecia areata. Some clones in this sample may be carry-over from other donors' samples. The specimen was whole blood, collected in connection with sensitization to the hapten diphenylcyclopropenone (DPC). Here the CDR3 DNA reads TGTGCCAGCAGCTCCCGAGGAGAGACCCAGTACTTC. Translation: CASSSRGETQYF.